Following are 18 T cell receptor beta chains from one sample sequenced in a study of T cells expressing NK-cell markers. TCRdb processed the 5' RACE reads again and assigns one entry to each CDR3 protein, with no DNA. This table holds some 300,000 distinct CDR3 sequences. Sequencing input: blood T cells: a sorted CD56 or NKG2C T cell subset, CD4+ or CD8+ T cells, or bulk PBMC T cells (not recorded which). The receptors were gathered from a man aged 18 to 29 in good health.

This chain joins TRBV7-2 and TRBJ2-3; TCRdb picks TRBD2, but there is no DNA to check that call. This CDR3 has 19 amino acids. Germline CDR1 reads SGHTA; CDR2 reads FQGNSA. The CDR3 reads CASSSRFPGLPLGTDTQYF.

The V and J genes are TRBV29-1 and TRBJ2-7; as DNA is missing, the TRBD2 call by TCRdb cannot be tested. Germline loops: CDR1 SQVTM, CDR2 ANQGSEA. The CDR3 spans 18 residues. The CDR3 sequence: CSVTNSGTSGSFLYEQYF.

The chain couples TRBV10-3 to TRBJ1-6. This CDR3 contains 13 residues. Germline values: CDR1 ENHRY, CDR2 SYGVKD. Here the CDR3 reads CAIQPGPSSPLHF.

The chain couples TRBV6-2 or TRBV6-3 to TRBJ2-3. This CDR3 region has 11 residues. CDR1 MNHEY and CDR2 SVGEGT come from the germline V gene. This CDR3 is CASTSTHTQYF.

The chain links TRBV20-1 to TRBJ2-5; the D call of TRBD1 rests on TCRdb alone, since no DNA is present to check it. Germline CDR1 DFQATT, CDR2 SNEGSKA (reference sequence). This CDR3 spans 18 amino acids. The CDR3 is CSARGLGPKPGVSETQYF.

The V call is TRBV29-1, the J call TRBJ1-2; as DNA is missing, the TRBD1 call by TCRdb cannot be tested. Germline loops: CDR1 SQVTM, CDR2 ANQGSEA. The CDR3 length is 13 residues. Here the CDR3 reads CSVLPGQNYGYTF.

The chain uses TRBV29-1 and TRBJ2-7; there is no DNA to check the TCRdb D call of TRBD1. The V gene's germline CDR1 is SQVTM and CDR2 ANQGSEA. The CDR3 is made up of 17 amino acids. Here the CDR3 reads CSVEESEGFVASYEQYF.

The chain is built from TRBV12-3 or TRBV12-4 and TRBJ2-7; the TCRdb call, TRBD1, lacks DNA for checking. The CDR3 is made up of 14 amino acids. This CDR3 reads CASSPDRVIYEQYF.

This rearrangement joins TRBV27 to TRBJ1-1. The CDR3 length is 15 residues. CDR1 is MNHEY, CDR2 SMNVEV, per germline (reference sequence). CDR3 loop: CASSFSLTLNTEAFF.

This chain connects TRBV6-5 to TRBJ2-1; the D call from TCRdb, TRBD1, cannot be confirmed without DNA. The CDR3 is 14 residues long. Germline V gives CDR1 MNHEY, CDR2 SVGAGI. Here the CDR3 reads CASSYSSGTAEQFF.

CDR3 loop: CSATTGGQTDTQYF. The genes are TRBV20-1 and TRBJ2-3; the D call from TCRdb, TRBD1, cannot be confirmed without DNA. CDR3 length: 14 amino acids. Germline CDR1 is DFQATT and CDR2 is SNEGSKA (reference sequence).

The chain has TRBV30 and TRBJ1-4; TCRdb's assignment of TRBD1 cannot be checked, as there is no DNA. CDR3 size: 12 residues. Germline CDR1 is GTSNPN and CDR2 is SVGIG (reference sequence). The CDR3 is CAWSARGEKLFF.

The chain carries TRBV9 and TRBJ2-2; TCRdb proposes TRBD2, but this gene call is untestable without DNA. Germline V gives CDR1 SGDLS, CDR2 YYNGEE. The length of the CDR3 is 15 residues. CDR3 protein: CASSVGLENTGELFF.

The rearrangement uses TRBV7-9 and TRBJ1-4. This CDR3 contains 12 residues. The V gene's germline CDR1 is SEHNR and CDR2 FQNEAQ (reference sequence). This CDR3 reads CALETAEEKLFF.

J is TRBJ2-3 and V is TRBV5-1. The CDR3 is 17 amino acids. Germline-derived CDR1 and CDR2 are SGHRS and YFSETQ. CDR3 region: CASSSPVGRRFTDTQYF. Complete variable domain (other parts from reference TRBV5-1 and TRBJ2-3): KAGVTQTPRYLIKTRGQQVTLSCSPISGHRSVSWYQQTPGQGLQFLFEYFSETQRNKGNFPGRFSGRQFSNSRSEMNVSTLELGDSALYLCASSSPVGRRFTDTQYFGPGTRLTVL.

CDR3 region: CSVGGQGDQPQHF. The J gene is TRBJ1-5, the V gene TRBV29-1; TCRdb picks TRBD1, but there is no DNA to check that call. Germline lookup yields CDR1 SQVTM and CDR2 ANQGSEA. The CDR3 runs to 13 residues.

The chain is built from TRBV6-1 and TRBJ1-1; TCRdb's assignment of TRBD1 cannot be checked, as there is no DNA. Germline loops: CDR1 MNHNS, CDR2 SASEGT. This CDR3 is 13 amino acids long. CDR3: CASRKQRDTEAFF.

CDR3 residues: CASSSPMGHEQFF. V and J are TRBV5-1 and TRBJ2-1; the D gene TCRdb calls, TRBD1, cannot be checked with no DNA. The germline V gene encodes CDR1 SGHRS and CDR2 YFSETQ. CDR3 length: 13 residues.